A single sample gave rise to the 24 T cell receptor beta chains below, sequenced in a study of regulatory T cells in long-lasting Graves disease. This sample's time point: newly diagnosed GD, antithyroid drugs for less than 3 months. RNA extracted from PBMCs served as the sequencing template. Both iRepertoire HTBI primers and Arm-PCR of CDR3 regions were used to build the TCR beta libraries. TCRdb re-derived calls from the multiplex PCR reads in MiXCR, one entry per CDR3 protein. The sample has under 700,000 distinct CDR3 sequences, about 16% seen once. This same sample was also part of a study on T cells in Graves' hyperthyroidism and ophthalmopathy.

The sequenced sample was peripheral blood mononuclear cells (PBMCs), obtained at new diagnosis, from a patient treated with antithyroid drugs. The receptor set was obtained from a woman aged 35-65 years with Graves disease.

Many counts were recorded for this clonotype. The V gene is TRBV4-1, the J gene TRBJ1-2, with no clear D. This CDR3 is built from 15 residues. The germline V and J ends were trimmed by 1 base and 5 bases, with 14 bases remaining between them. Germline assignment: CDR1 MGHRA and CDR2 YSYEKL. In DNA, the CDR3 is TGCGCCAGCAGCCAAGGAAGACGAGAGGAGTATGGCTACACCTTC. Amino acid sequence: CASSQGRREEYGYTF.

V is TRBV19 and J is TRBJ2-5; no definite D call. The V end lost 2 bases, the J end lost 4 bases, and 11 bases lay between the germline ends. This CDR3 comprises 14 residues. The V gene's germline CDR1 is LNHDA and CDR2 SQIVND (reference sequence). CDR3 DNA: TGTGCCAGTAGTATAACGGTTTTGGGAGAGACCCAGTACTTC. Protein sequence: CASSITVLGETQYF.

This chain links TRBV19 with TRBJ1-3; no firm D call. V lost 7 bases and J lost 5, with 21 bases in between. Per germline, CDR1 LNHDA and CDR2 SQIVND (reference sequence). The CDR3 is 16 residues long. CDR3 sequence: CASTPGFGHLRNTIYF. CDR3 nucleotide sequence: TGTGCCAGTACCCCGGGGTTTGGCCACCTACGAAACACCATATATTTT.

This clonotype was counted many times. The genes are TRBV7-9 and TRBJ1-1; D remains unclear. The CDR3 totals 16 residues. Germline V gene lookup returns CDR1 SEHNR and CDR2 FQNEAQ (reference sequence). Trimming took off 0 bases at V and 1 base at J, with 12 bases between the two ends. The DNA of the CDR3 is TGTGCCAGCAGCTTAGCAACGACCTCAGAGAACACTGAAGCTTTCTTT. This codes for CASSLATTSENTEAFF.

Many counts were recorded for this clonotype. The chain combines TRBV12-3 or TRBV12-4 with TRBJ2-3; D is perhaps TRBD2 (6 bases). This CDR3 region has 15 residues. The V end was cut by 4 bases, the J end by 4 bases, with 15 bases between. The CDR3 DNA follows: TGTGCCAGCAGTTCGGCGGAGGGTGCCCCAGATACGCAGTATTTT. Translating it yields CASSSAEGAPDTQYF.

This clonotype was seen repeatedly, ten times or more. The chain combines TRBV16 with TRBJ1-1; D unclear. CDR1 KGHSY and CDR2 FQNENV come from the germline V gene. The CDR3 is made up of 14 amino acids. Trimming stripped 4 bases from V and 2 bases from J, with 11 bases between. The CDR3 coding sequence is TGTGCCAGCAGCCGCCGGCCAGACAACACTGAAGCTTTCTTT. Amino acids: CASSRRPDNTEAFF. The whole variable domain, remainder taken from reference TRBV16 and TRBJ1-1, is GEEVAQTPKHLVRGEGQKAKLYCAPIKGHSYVFWYQQVLKNEFKFLISFQNENVFDETGMPKERFSAKCLPNSPCSLEIQATKLEDSAVYFCASSRRPDNTEAFFGQGTRLTVV.

In this sample, this clonotype turned up many times. This chain connects TRBV18 to TRBJ2-5; D might be TRBD1 (5 bases). CDR1 KGHSH and CDR2 LQKENI come from the germline V gene. V lost 3 bases to trimming and J lost 6 bases, with 11 bases between them. The CDR3 loop spans 13 amino acids. This CDR3 reads CASSPGRSKTQYF. The DNA of the CDR3 is TGTGCCAGCTCACCGGGGCGGTCGAAGACCCAGTACTTC.

This clonotype was observed many times. J is TRBJ1-2 and V is TRBV11-2; D call uncertain. V lost 0 bases to trimming and J lost 7 bases, with 9 bases between them. This CDR3 has 13 amino acids. CDR1 SGHAT and CDR2 FQNNGV come from the germline V gene. The CDR3 reads CASSLETIGGYTF. The CDR3 DNA is TGTGCCAGCAGCTTAGAAACAATAGGTGGCTACACCTTC.

This clonotype was recorded a few times. V gene TRBV12-3 or TRBV12-4 combines with J gene TRBJ1-1; no reliable D call. V shed 5 bases and J shed 1 base, with 8 bases lying between them. The CDR3 runs to 13 residues. The CDR3 reads CASSDVPNTEAFF. The CDR3 coding sequence is TGTGCCAGCAGTGACGTCCCGAACACTGAAGCTTTCTTT.

This clonotype was counted at least ten times. The rearrangement joins TRBV2 to TRBJ1-6; possibly TRBD1 for D (5 bases). This CDR3 spans 15 amino acids. V shed 7 bases and J shed 1 base, with 11 bases lying between them. Germline V gene data show CDR1 as SNHLY and CDR2 as FYNNEI. The CDR3 protein is CASTPGRSYNSPLHF. The CDR3 DNA reads TGTGCCAGCACACCAGGGAGATCCTATAATTCACCCCTCCACTTT.

This clonotype was observed at least ten times. The CDR3 nucleotides read TGTGCCAGCAGCGGACAGGGAGGAGGCTACACCTTC. It specifies CASSGQGGGYTF. V is TRBV2 and J is TRBJ1-2, with 8 positions matching TRBD1. The J segment lost 8 bases and the V segment lost 6 bases, leaving 5 bases of the junction unmatched. The CDR3 extends over 12 amino acids. The germline gives CDR1 SNHLY, CDR2 FYNNEI.

This clonotype was counted ten times or more. The V call is TRBV11-2, the J call TRBJ2-3, with D possibly matching TRBD2 (6 bases). V lost 0 bases and J 1 base, leaving 8 bases between the germline ends. The CDR3 has 15 residues. CDR1 and CDR2 (germline): SGHAT, FQNNGV. In DNA, the CDR3 is TGTGCCAGCAGCTTAGAATGGGGGGGCACAGATACGCAGTATTTT. Protein: CASSLEWGGTDTQYF.

This clonotype was picked up many times. This chain uses TRBV5-1 with TRBJ2-2, with 7 nucleotides matching TRBD1. The length of the CDR3 is 15 residues. Germline assignment: CDR1 SGHRS and CDR2 YFSETQ. V was clipped by 3 bases and J by 1 base; unmatched bases: 3. The CDR3 loop is CASSSRTGNTGELFF. CDR3 nucleotide sequence: TGCGCCAGCAGCTCCCGGACAGGGAACACCGGGGAGCTGTTTTTT.

This clonotype was observed many times. V and J are TRBV3-1 and TRBJ2-3; D call uncertain. The CDR3 loop spans 20 amino acids. The germline gives CDR1 LGHDT, CDR2 YNNKEL (reference sequence). V lost 0 bases, J lost 0 bases, and 22 bases lay in between. The CDR3: CASSQDPGCRWFTSTDTQYF. CDR3 nucleotides: TGTGCCAGCAGCCAAGACCCTGGGTGCCGATGGTTTACTAGCACAGATACGCAGTATTTT.

Many counts were recorded for this clonotype. The chain carries TRBV2 and TRBJ1-5; no clear D gene. V was trimmed by 1 base and J by 6 bases, leaving 7 bases between them. The length of the CDR3 is 13 residues. From germline, CDR1 is SNHLY and CDR2 FYNNEI. The CDR3 coding sequence is TGTGCCAGCAGTGAAGAGACCGTTCAGCCCCAGCATTTT. Its translation is CASSEETVQPQHF.

This clonotype was picked up many times. The chain carries TRBV11-2 and TRBJ1-2; no definite D call. The CDR3 runs to 13 residues. Trimming took off 2 bases at V and 4 bases at J, with 8 bases between the two ends. Per germline, CDR1 SGHAT and CDR2 FQNNGV. CDR3 loop: CASSLNEGYGYTF. The CDR3 DNA sequence: TGTGCCAGCAGCTTAAATGAGGGCTATGGCTACACCTTC.

The chain uses TRBV7-9 and TRBJ1-5; possibly TRBD1 for D (5 bases). The V and J ends lost 6 bases and 4 bases respectively, with 16 bases between them. Germline CDR1 is SEHNR and CDR2 is FQNEAQ (reference sequence). The CDR3 consists of 15 residues. The CDR3 DNA reads TGTGCCAGCAGTCAGACATCCGGGGGTAATCAGCCCCAGCATTTT. Protein: CASSQTSGGNQPQHF.

This clonotype came up once. V is TRBV28 and J is TRBJ2-7; D perhaps matches TRBD1 (5 bases). The V and J ends lost 8 bases and 3 bases respectively, with 8 bases between them. CDR1 and CDR2 (germline): MDHEN, SYDVKM. This CDR3 has 11 amino acids. CDR3 in DNA: TGTGCCAGCTATCAGGGCTACGAGCAGTACTTC. This encodes CASYQGYEQYF.

For this clonotype: It may be a read error: a sequence one base away is much more abundant. V gene TRBV6-2 or TRBV6-3 combines with J gene TRBJ1-4; no definite D call. Per germline, CDR1 MNHEY and CDR2 SVGEGT. CDR3 length: 15 residues. The V end lost 2 bases, the J end lost 0 bases, and 7 bases lay between the germline ends. CDR3 DNA: TGTGCCAGCAGTTACAGAGGTACAACTAATGAAAAACTGTTTTTT. Encoded protein: CASSYRGTTNEKLFF.

This clonotype was counted ten times or more. This chain joins TRBV2 and TRBJ2-7, with D possibly being TRBD2 (5 bases). The germline V gene has CDR1 SNHLY and CDR2 FYNNEI. The CDR3 covers 17 residues. The germline V and J ends were trimmed by 8 bases and 4 bases, with 27 bases remaining between them. CDR3 sequence (DNA): TGTGCCAGCTTCTCCCTGTTGGGGAGTCGTTCTTCTTACGAGCAGTACTTC. It translates to CASFSLLGSRSSYEQYF.

The J gene is TRBJ2-1, the V gene TRBV6-1; D is unresolved. The germline gives CDR1 MNHNS, CDR2 SASEGT. With 6 bases removed from V and 6 bases from J, the gap between germline ends came to 21 bases. This CDR3 is built from 16 residues. The CDR3 loop is CASSLVSGAFGNEQFF. In DNA form, the CDR3 reads TGTGCCAGCAGCCTCGTTTCTGGTGCGTTTGGCAATGAGCAGTTCTTC.

As DNA, the CDR3 is TGTGCCAGTAGTCGGGGTGGGGGACAGATGTTAACTGGGGCCAACGTCCTGACTTTC. Protein: CASSRGGGQMLTGANVLTF. The chain employs TRBV19 and TRBJ2-6; TRBD1 matches at 7 bases. The CDR3 runs 19 residues. V was pared by 5 bases and J by 2 bases, with 15 bases of the junction left unmatched. Germline V gene lookup returns CDR1 LNHDA and CDR2 SQIVND (reference sequence).

For this clonotype: A much larger clone differs by one base, so this may be a read error. The chain uses TRBV11-2 and TRBJ1-1; 7 bases are a match to TRBD1. Germline V CDR1 and CDR2: SGHAT, FQNNGV. CDR3 length equals 16 residues. The CDR3 nucleotides read TGTGCCAGCAGCCTTGGCAGGGGGGAAAGGCACACTGAAGCTCTCTTT. It codes for CASSLGRGERHTEALF. Full variable domain (remainder filled in from reference TRBV11-2 and TRBJ1-1): EAGVAQSPRYKIIEKRQSVAFWCNPISGHATLYWYQQILGQGPKLLIQFQNNGVVDDSQLPKDRFSAERLKGVDSTLKIQPAKLEDSAVYLCASSLGRGERHTEALFGQGTRLTVV.

This clonotype showed up many times. This rearrangement joins TRBV11-2 to TRBJ2-3; the match to TRBD1 covers 8 bases. Germline V CDR1 and CDR2: SGHAT, FQNNGV. The ends lost 0 bases at V and 8 bases at J; junction bases unmatched: 10. CDR3 length: 16 residues. This CDR3 reads CASSLDLIGQGGTQYF. The CDR3 DNA follows: TGTGCCAGCAGCTTAGATCTAATTGGACAGGGTGGTACGCAGTATTTT.